This TCR beta chain was identified in a study of blood T cells in healthy people across ages. A second PCR, run for roughly 7 to 12 cycles, used a sample-barcoded 5' primer plus a J-beta primer mix. TCRdb fed the 5' RACE reads into MiXCR, producing one record per CDR3 protein. This table has about 680,000 distinct CDR3 sequences, over 45% appearing once. V lost 2 bases to trimming and J lost 2 bases, with 12 bases between them. Germline CDR1 SNHLY, CDR2 FYNNEI. The length of the CDR3 is 15 residues. This clonotype was detected only a few times. The specimen sequenced was blood. The chain couples TRBV2 to TRBJ2-5; unclear D gene. The TCR was taken from an older woman in good health. This CDR3 is CASSELLRNQETQYF. The CDR3 nucleotides are TGTGCCAGCAGTGAACTGCTGCGGAATCAAGAGACCCAGTACTTC. The full variable domain, rest sourced from reference TRBV2 and TRBJ2-5, is EPEVTQTPSHQVTQMGQEVILRCVPISNHLYFYWYRQILGQKVEFLVSFYNNEISEKSEIFDDQFSVERPDGSNFTLKIRSTKLEDSAMYFCASSELLRNQETQYFGPGTRLLVL.